This is a list of T cell receptor beta chains from one sample in a study of blood T cell repertoires in COVID-19. Produced via immunoSEQ multiplex PCR; TCRdb's table is partial and in-frame only. Among about 140,000 clones listed, over 80% were seen once. Material for sequencing was PBMCs or T cells enriched from blood (not recorded which). The receptors shown here come from a man between 60 and 70 years old who had recovered from COVID-19. Each CDR3 is given with its conserved first and last residue. The order of the fields is D gene, V gene, clone size, J gene, CDR3 protein, CDR3 DNA. The D gene is left open where the match is weak. Only part of the rows carry a size: once, few, many, or a class if the clone is expanded.

-	TRBV18	-	TRBJ1-6	CASSPPTGPNSPLHF	TGTGCCAGCTCACCACCTACAGGGCCGAATTCACCCCTCCACTTT
-	TRBV7-9	-	TRBJ1-4	CASSLPRGSNEKLFF	TGTGCCAGCAGTCTCCCAAGGGGGAGTAATGAAAAACTGTTTTTT
-	TRBV2	-	TRBJ1-5	CASSEPGWNQPQHF	TGTGCCAGCAGTGAACCCGGGTGGAATCAGCCCCAGCATTTT
-	TRBV5-1	-	TRBJ2-5	CASSVTGLETQYF	TGCGCCAGCAGCGTTACAGGGTTAGAGACCCAGTACTTC
-	TRBV7-2	-	TRBJ2-7	CASSNTYEQYF	TGTGCCAGCAGCAACACCTACGAGCAGTACTTC
TRBD1	TRBV28	-	TRBJ1-2	CASSLTGFYGYTF	TGTGCCAGCAGTCTGACAGGGTTCTATGGCTACACCTTC
TRBD2	TRBV28	-	TRBJ2-1	CASSPLTSGRGGYNEQFF	TGTGCCAGCAGTCCCCTGACTAGCGGGAGGGGGGGTTACAATGAGCAGTTCTTC
-	TRBV2	-	TRBJ2-6	CASSNSGANVLTF	TGTGCCAGCAGCAACTCTGGGGCCAACGTCCTGACTTTC
-	TRBV18	-	TRBJ2-7	CASSPSLTYEQYF	TGTGCCAGCTCACCATCTCTAACCTACGAGCAGTACTTC
-	TRBV5-1	-	TRBJ2-1	CASSLAGDLYNEQFF	TGCGCCAGCAGCTTGGCCGGGGACTTATACAATGAGCAGTTCTTC
-	TRBV27	-	TRBJ1-2	CASSLIWGGVNYGYTF	TGTGCCAGCAGTTTAATATGGGGGGGAGTAAACTATGGCTACACCTTC
-	TRBV30	-	TRBJ1-5	CAWRVPGEFGNQPQHF	TGTGCCTGGAGGGTTCCAGGGGAATTTGGCAATCAGCCCCAGCATTTT
TRBD1	TRBV18	-	TRBJ1-5	CASSLGTGDQPQHF	TGTGCCAGCTCACTCGGGACAGGGGATCAGCCCCAGCATTTT
TRBD1	TRBV28	-	TRBJ1-2	CASSFPGTESGYTF	TGTGCCAGCAGTTTCCCCGGGACAGAGTCTGGCTACACCTTC
-	TRBV7-8	-	TRBJ2-1	CASPGVRARPYNEQFF	TGTGCCAGCCCGGGGGTACGGGCGCGTCCCTACAATGAGCAGTTCTTC
-	TRBV7-9	-	TRBJ2-7	CASSLRVYEQYF	TGTGCCAGCAGCCTGAGGGTTTACGAGCAGTACTTC
-	TRBV30	few	TRBJ1-1	CAWSGLLRGDTEAFF	TGTGCCTGGAGTGGTCTCCTCCGGGGGGACACTGAAGCTTTCTTT
-	TRBV24-1	-	TRBJ1-2	CATSDRNTGGGYTF	TGTGCCACCAGTGACAGAAACACGGGTGGAGGCTACACCTTC
-	TRBV30	few	TRBJ1-5	CAWSKDSPKEPQHF	TGTGCCTGGAGTAAGGACAGCCCAAAGGAGCCCCAGCATTTT
TRBD1	TRBV7-9	-	TRBJ2-7	CASSKSGTGSHEQYF	TGTGCCAGCAGCAAATCCGGGACAGGGAGTCACGAGCAGTACTTC
TRBD1	TRBV28	-	TRBJ1-6	CASSLETGGSPLHF	TGTGCCAGCAGTCTCGAGACAGGGGGGTCACCCCTCCACTTT
-	TRBV19	few	TRBJ2-7	CASSIGSGEQYF	TGTGCCAGTAGTATAGGGAGTGGAGAGCAGTACTTC
-	TRBV2	-	TRBJ1-6	CASSDTNSPLHF	TGTGCCAGCAGCGACACCAATTCACCCCTCCACTTT
TRBD1	TRBV11-2	-	TRBJ1-2	CASSHSGQLYGYTF	TGTGCCAGCAGCCACTCGGGACAGCTCTATGGCTACACCTTC
TRBD1	TRBV5-4	-	TRBJ2-7	CASHRAGGAEQYF	TGTGCCAGCCACCGGGCAGGGGGCGCCGAGCAGTACTTC
-	TRBV10-1	-	TRBJ1-5	CASSESRSQPQHF	TGCGCCAGCAGTGAGTCCAGAAGTCAGCCCCAGCATTTT
-	TRBV30	-	TRBJ2-2	CAWSVLGVGELFF	TGTGCCTGGAGTGTACTCGGTGTCGGGGAGCTGTTTTTT
-	TRBV11-2	-	TRBJ1-4	CASSLDRGLNEKLFF	TGTGCCAGCAGCTTAGATAGGGGTCTTAATGAAAAACTGTTTTTT
TRBD2	TRBV18	-	TRBJ2-7	CASSPMPGLAGTAYEQYF	TGTGCCAGCTCACCAATGCCGGGACTAGCGGGAACGGCCTACGAGCAGTACTTC
TRBD1	TRBV5-1	-	TRBJ1-2	CASSLATTDRDIYGYTF	TGCGCCAGCAGCTTGGCAACAACGGACAGGGATATCTATGGCTACACCTTC
TRBD2	TRBV15	-	TRBJ2-3	CATSGNSGVTDTQYF	TGTGCCACCAGCGGCAATAGCGGGGTCACAGATACGCAGTATTTT
-	TRBV6-5	once	TRBJ1-1	CASAMNRAGRAFF	TGTGCCAGCGCAATGAACAGGGCCGGGCGGGCTTTCTTT
-	TRBV6-5	-	TRBJ2-1	CASSSTSEQFF	TGTGCCAGCAGCTCCACTTCGGAGCAGTTCTTC
TRBD1	TRBV5-4	-	TRBJ2-7	CASSDRGSSYEQYF	TGTGCCAGCAGCGACAGGGGAAGCTCCTACGAGCAGTACTTC
-	TRBV30	-	TRBJ1-2	CAWSVLTHGYTF	TGTGCCTGGAGTGTACTCACCCACGGCTACACCTTC
-	TRBV2	-	TRBJ1-5	CASTLRAGQPQHF	TGTGCCAGCACTTTGAGGGCCGGTCAGCCCCAGCATTTT
-	TRBV6-5	-	TRBJ2-1	CASSPPGDGEQFF	TGTGCCAGCAGTCCCCCAGGGGACGGTGAGCAGTTCTTC
-	TRBV6-2/TRBV6-3	-	TRBJ2-7	CASSYVGTQYEQYF	TGTGCCAGCAGTTACGTCGGGACACAATACGAGCAGTACTTC
TRBD1	TRBV9	-	TRBJ2-7	CASSVTGGPSEQYF	TGTGCCAGCAGCGTCACAGGGGGCCCAAGCGAGCAGTACTTC
-	TRBV3-1/TRBV3-2	few	TRBJ1-3	CASSHLRAQSGNTIYF	TGTGCCAGCAGCCACCTACGAGCACAGAGCGGAAACACCATATATTTT
-	TRBV14	-	TRBJ1-5	CASSQAGLTQPQHF	TGTGCCAGCAGCCAGGCCGGACTGACACAGCCCCAGCATTTT
TRBD1	TRBV7-9	-	TRBJ2-7	CASSPGGQGVPWEQYF	TGTGCCAGCAGCCCAGGGGGACAGGGGGTTCCATGGGAGCAGTACTTC
-	TRBV7-9	-	TRBJ2-7	CASSLAVPPGEQYF	TGTGCCAGCAGCTTAGCAGTCCCCCCCGGCGAGCAGTACTTC
TRBD1	TRBV6-4	-	TRBJ1-2	CASSLEQGNYGYTF	TGTGCCAGCAGTCTCGAACAGGGGAACTATGGCTACACCTTC
-	TRBV18	-	TRBJ2-5	CASSESGRLETQYF	TGTGCCAGCTCAGAATCCGGGAGACTAGAGACCCAGTACTTC
-	TRBV5-1	-	TRBJ1-2	CASSPEGVPGYGYTF	TGCGCCAGCAGCCCTGAGGGGGTTCCGGGGTATGGCTACACCTTC
TRBD1	TRBV5-6	-	TRBJ1-6	CASSRAQGAYSPLHF	TGTGCCAGCAGCCGCGCCCAGGGGGCGTATTCACCCCTCCACTTT
-	TRBV6-5	-	TRBJ2-7	CASSYVRNYEQYF	TGTGCCAGCAGTTACGTCAGGAACTACGAGCAGTACTTC